The 24 T cell receptor beta chains presented below share a single source sample, sequenced in a study of T-cell reconstitution after alpha-beta-depleted transplantation in children. Unique molecular identifiers tagged the TCRbeta library. In TCRdb, the PCR reads were re-called with MiXCR into one record per CDR3 protein. Of around 300,000 distinct CDR3 sequences in the sample, around 10% were seen once. The material sequenced was PBMCs, taken before TCRalphabeta/CD19-depleted stem cell transplant. These receptors originate from a boy under two years old with acute myeloid leukemia, due to receive a stem cell transplant.

This clonotype was detected only a few times. A much larger clone differs from this one at a single base, so this may be a read error. The V call is TRBV28, the J call TRBJ1-1; maybe TRBD1 (5 bases). V shed 6 bases and J shed 12 bases, with 14 bases lying between them. There are 11 residues in the CDR3. Germline V gene sequence: CDR1 MDHEN, CDR2 SYDVKM. The CDR3 DNA reads as TGTGCCAGCAGACATCAGGGAGAATCTTTCTTT. It specifies CASRHQGESFF.

This clonotype was counted ten times or more. The J gene is TRBJ1-5, the V gene TRBV20-1; TRBD1 matches 8 bases. CDR1 and CDR2 (germline): DFQATT, SNEGSKA (reference sequence). The CDR3 extends over 16 amino acids. V gave up 3 bases and J gave up 1 base; unmatched junction bases: 8. DNA for the CDR3: TGCAGTGCTAGTTGGCAGGGGGCGACCAGCAATCAGCCCCAGCATTTT. This gives the protein CSASWQGATSNQPQHF.

This clonotype occurred many times. The rearrangement links TRBV12-5 to TRBJ2-7; no reliable D call. Germline assignment: CDR1 LGHNT and CDR2 FRNRAP. The CDR3 totals 18 residues. Between the trimmed V and J ends, which lost 1 base and 4 bases, there was a span of 23 bases. The CDR3 DNA follows: TGTGCTAGTGGTTTGGCCCATTACGTCGGCGGTAACGAATACGAGCAGTACTTC. Residues: CASGLAHYVGGNEYEQYF.

This rearrangement joins TRBV3-1 to TRBJ2-1; D gene ambiguous. Trimming took 2 bases from V and 9 from J, leaving 8 bases between them. The CDR3 is made up of 12 amino acids. Germline V CDR1 and CDR2: LGHDT, YNNKEL (reference sequence). CDR3 coding DNA: TGTGCCAGCAGCCAATCTAGGACTGAGCAGTTCTTC. Residues: CASSQSRTEQFF.

This clonotype was detected many times. This rearrangement joins TRBV5-1 to TRBJ2-7; 13 bases fit TRBD2. CDR3 length: 15 amino acids. Germline V gives CDR1 SGHRS, CDR2 YFSETQ. V gave up 2 bases and J gave up 4 bases; unmatched junction bases: 3. The CDR3, as DNA: TGCGCCAGCAGCTTTTGGACTAGCGGGAGATACGAGCAGTACTTC. This codes for CASSFWTSGRYEQYF.

V is TRBV4-2 and J is TRBJ1-1; TRBD1 agrees at 7 bases. The CDR3 sequence is 16 residues long. Trimming took 0 bases from V and 1 from J; bases not matched to a gene: 5. CDR1 LGHNA and CDR2 YNFKEQ come from the germline V gene. The CDR3 sequence is CASSQDRGRRNTEAFF. CDR3 nucleotides: TGTGCCAGCAGCCAAGATAGGGGGCGTAGGAACACTGAAGCTTTCTTT.

The chain is built from TRBV28 and TRBJ2-4; TRBD2 matches at 10 bases. This CDR3 spans 16 amino acids. Looked up from germline, CDR1 is MDHEN and CDR2 is SYDVKM. The V segment lost 7 bases and the J segment 1 base; nucleotides outside the gene matches: 7. The CDR3 region is CASTIETSGAKNIQYF. CDR3 nucleotides: TGTGCCAGCACCATCGAGACTAGCGGGGCCAAAAACATTCAGTACTTC.

This clonotype was picked up many times. The V call is TRBV7-2, the J call TRBJ2-4; 9 bases fit TRBD2. V gave up 1 base and J gave up 8 bases; unmatched junction bases: 3. Per the germline V gene, CDR1 is SGHTA and CDR2 is FQGNSA. The CDR3 runs to 14 residues. This CDR3 is CASSLVSGRDIQYF. Written as DNA, the CDR3 is TGTGCCAGCAGCTTAGTTAGCGGGAGAGACATTCAGTACTTC.

This clonotype showed up many times. The CDR3 sequence is CASRGLGRTEAFF. CDR3 nucleotide sequence: TGCGCCAGCAGGGGGTTGGGACGGACTGAAGCTTTCTTT. The rearrangement uses TRBV5-1 and TRBJ1-1; tentative D call: TRBD1 (5 bases). CDR1 is SGHRS and CDR2 is YFSETQ in the germline V gene. The CDR3 totals 13 residues. Trimming pared 5 bases from V and 5 bases from J, leaving 13 bases between.

This chain uses TRBV20-1 with TRBJ2-7; no reliable D call. Trimming took 1 base from V and 8 from J, leaving 9 bases between them. The CDR3 runs 11 residues. Germline CDR1 is DFQATT and CDR2 is SNEGSKA (reference sequence). The CDR3 reads CSARALLKQYF. The CDR3 nucleotides are TGCAGTGCTAGAGCCCTTTTGAAGCAGTACTTC.

There are many counts of this clonotype. The junction departs from the called germline gene at one end, perhaps through a read error. V gene TRBV9 combines with J gene TRBJ2-7, with 9 positions matching TRBD1. Per the germline V gene, CDR1 is SGDLS and CDR2 is YYNGEE. CDR3 length: 15 amino acids. This CDR3 is CVSSVAGQGINEQYF. In DNA, the CDR3 is TGTGTCAGCAGCGTAGCCGGACAGGGGATCAACGAGCAGTACTTC.

This clonotype was counted only a few times. One end of the junction varies from germline; a read error may be responsible. The CDR3: CSARKDRRAF. In DNA form, the CDR3 reads TGCAGTGCTAGGAAGGACCGCAGGGCCTTC. The chain links TRBV20-1 to TRBJ1-2; possible D gene TRBD1, 5 bases. Germline V gene data show CDR1 as DFQATT and CDR2 as SNEGSKA (reference sequence). The CDR3 consists of 10 residues.

This clonotype came up many times. The rearrangement uses TRBV5-5 and TRBJ2-7; 10 positions match TRBD1. Germline CDR1 is SGHKS and CDR2 is YYEKEE (reference sequence). CDR3 length: 14 residues. After removal of 4 bases from V and 6 bases from J, the junction contained 7 bases not matched to a gene. The CDR3 spells CASSPGTGASEQYF. As DNA, the CDR3 is TGTGCCAGCAGCCCCGGGACAGGGGCTTCCGAGCAGTACTTC.

This chain connects TRBV28 to TRBJ1-3; D call uncertain. V was trimmed by 3 bases and J by 4 bases, leaving 19 bases between them. The CDR3 runs to 17 residues. Germline CDR1 MDHEN, CDR2 SYDVKM. CDR3 sequence: CASSLGREIRTGNTIYF. The CDR3 nucleotides are TGTGCCAGCAGTTTGGGAAGAGAGATTAGAACCGGAAACACCATATATTTT.

In this sample, this clonotype turned up many times. It is unclear where the CDR3 begins or ends on the DNA, so no DNA is shown, and the CDR3 is as TCRdb lists it. V and J are TRBV11-2 and TRBJ2-7. CDR1 is SGHAT, CDR2 FQNNGV, per germline. The CDR3 length is 14 residues, termini included. The CDR3 loop is CASSLTFGAYEQYF.

This clonotype was recorded many times. The V gene is TRBV11-2, the J gene TRBJ2-7; weak D call: TRBD1 (6 bases). Germline V CDR1 and CDR2: SGHAT, FQNNGV. The CDR3 extends over 16 amino acids. The V gene lost 4 bases and the J gene lost 3 bases, with 19 bases spanning the gap. The CDR3 nucleotides read TGTGCCAGCAGCTATTACGGGGCAGGGGAACGCTACGAGCAGTACTTC. As protein: CASSYYGAGERYEQYF.

This clonotype was counted many times. CDR3 region: CVWDRVSLAFTGELFF. As DNA, the CDR3 is TGTGTCTGGGACAGGGTCTCGCTAGCGTTCACCGGGGAGCTGTTTTTT. The chain joins TRBV7-9 to TRBJ2-2, with 9 bases aligning to TRBD1. Germline assignment: CDR1 SEHNR and CDR2 FQNEAQ (reference sequence). CDR3 length: 16 residues.

This clonotype occurred many times. This chain joins TRBV12-3 or TRBV12-4 and TRBJ2-5; 10 bases are shared with TRBD1. The CDR3 sequence is 15 residues long. The V segment lost 5 bases and the J segment 5 bases; nucleotides outside the gene matches: 8. CDR3 sequence: CASSLTGGAGETQYF. CDR3 in DNA: TGTGCCAGCAGTCTGACAGGGGGCGCCGGGGAGACCCAGTACTTC.

This clonotype was recorded at least ten times. The chain is built from TRBV27 and TRBJ1-6; D ambiguous. The CDR3 length is 17 residues. CDR1 MNHEY and CDR2 SMNVEV come from the germline V gene (reference sequence). V shed 7 bases and J shed 0 bases, with 16 bases lying between them. The CDR3 is CASNPSGTSSYNSPLHF. The CDR3 DNA reads TGTGCCAGCAACCCATCGGGCACTAGCTCCTATAATTCACCCCTCCACTTT.

The table lists this clonotype with many counts. V and J are TRBV6-1 and TRBJ2-7, with a possible D match to TRBD1 (5 bases). The CDR3 covers 13 residues. Germline-derived CDR1 and CDR2 are MNHNS and SASEGT. The V end lost 4 bases, the J end lost 2 bases, and 9 bases lay between the germline ends. This CDR3 reads CASSGTLTYEQYF. The CDR3 coding sequence is TGTGCCAGCAGTGGGACACTCACCTACGAGCAGTACTTC.

In the case of this clonotype: This may be a read error, as it is one base from a much larger clone. This chain joins TRBV9 and TRBJ2-7; D not resolved. The CDR3 length is 15 residues. The germline CDR1 and CDR2 sequences are SGDLS and YYNGEE. Here the CDR3 DNA reads TGTGCCAGCAGCGTAGGGTCAGACGTTGCCTACGACCAGTACTTC. Its protein product is CASSVGSDVAYDQYF. Full variable domain (missing parts from reference TRBV9 and TRBJ2-7): DSGVTQTPKHLITATGQRVTLRCSPRSGDLSVYWYQQSLDQGLQFLIQYYNGEERAKGNILERFSAQQFPDLHSELNLSSLELGDSALYFCASSVGSDVAYDQYFGPGTRLTVT.

This clonotype was picked up many times. This chain links TRBV5-1 with TRBJ1-2; D unresolved. The V gene's germline CDR1 is SGHRS and CDR2 YFSETQ. The CDR3 sequence is 16 residues long. Trimming cost V 0 bases and J 2 bases, with 14 bases left between them. The CDR3 spells CASSLAVSGSNYGYTF. The CDR3 DNA reads TGCGCCAGCAGCTTGGCTGTGTCAGGATCAAACTATGGCTACACCTTC.

This clonotype was observed a handful of times. Germline and junction disagree at one end, which may indicate a read error. The CDR3 DNA is TGCGCCAGCAGCCGGCGGGACAGGGAGTACGACCAGTACTTC. Translating gives CASSRRDREYDQYF. The V and J genes are TRBV5-1 and TRBJ2-7; 9 bases fit TRBD1. CDR3 size: 14 residues. Germline V gene data show CDR1 as SGHRS and CDR2 as YFSETQ. The whole variable domain, filled in from reference TRBV5-1 and TRBJ2-7, reads KAGVTQTPRYLIKTRGQQVTLSCSPISGHRSVSWYQQTPGQGLQFLFEYFSETQRNKGNFPGRFSGRQFSNSRSEMNVSTLELGDSALYLCASSRRDREYDQYFGPGTRLTVT.

This clonotype was counted only a few times. The V and J genes are TRBV14 and TRBJ2-1; D possibly corresponds to TRBD2 (5 bases). Germline values: CDR1 SGHDN, CDR2 FVKESK. Trimming pared 3 bases from V and 5 bases from J, leaving 8 bases between. This CDR3 spans 13 amino acids. This chain's CDR3 is CASSQERNNEQFF. CDR3 bases: TGTGCCAGCAGCCAGGAGCGGAACAATGAGCAGTTCTTC.